These T cell receptor beta chains were read from a single sample in a study of CD8 T cells in Susac syndrome. TCRdb called the immunoSEQ multiplex PCR reads again in MiXCR, with one record for every CDR3 protein. The sample yields 330,000 or so distinct CDR3 sequences, about 89% seen once. Sequencing input: CD8+ T cells from PBMCs. These TCRs come from a human donor with multiple sclerosis. Both conserved end residues are part of each CDR3. Each record gives: J gene, clone size, V gene, D gene, CDR3 DNA, CDR3 protein. D genes are given only for firm matches. Rows give clone size only sometimes, using once, few, many, or a class for an expanded clone.

>TRBJ2-1|NA|TRBV2|NA
TGTGCCAGCAGGGGACCGACCTACAATGAGCAGTTCTTC
CASRGPTYNEQFF
>TRBJ1-2|NA|TRBV2|NA
TGTGCCAGCAGTGAAGGGCAGAATAATGGCTACACCTTC
CASSEGQNNGYTF
>TRBJ2-1|NA|TRBV28|NA
TGTGCCAGCAGTTTAACGAGTTATGAGCAGTTCTTC
CASSLTSYEQFF
>TRBJ2-1|NA|TRBV18|NA
TGTGCCAGCCCCCGCGGAAATGAGCAGTTCTTC
CASPRGNEQFF
>TRBJ2-1|NA|TRBV5-4|TRBD2
TGTGCCAGCTCCCTAGCGGGAGGAGAGATGTATGAGCAGTTCTTC
CASSLAGGEMYEQFF
>TRBJ1-1|NA|TRBV28|NA
TGTGCCAGCACAATGTTTGGGGCTGGGACTGAAGCTTTCTTT
CASTMFGAGTEAFF
>TRBJ2-3|NA|TRBV29-1|TRBD2
TGCAGCACTAGCGGGGGAACAGATACGCAGTATTTT
CSTSGGTDTQYF
>TRBJ1-2|NA|TRBV19|TRBD1
TGTGCCAGTAGCATGGACAGGGGGGACTATGGCTACACCTTC
CASSMDRGDYGYTF
>TRBJ1-6|NA|TRBV28|TRBD1
TGTGCCAGCAGTTTAGGGACAGGGGGCTGGAGCTCCTATAATTCACCCCTCCACTTT
CASSLGTGGWSSYNSPLHF
>TRBJ1-6|NA|TRBV20-1|NA
TGCAGTGCTAAAGATCCTTGGAGGGACCATAATTCACCCCTCCACTTT
CSAKDPWRDHNSPLHF
>TRBJ2-1|NA|TRBV11-1|NA
TGTGCCAGCAGCAGAGAGGTGTACAATGAGCAGTTCTTC
CASSREVYNEQFF
>TRBJ2-5|NA|TRBV14|NA
TGTGCCAGCAGCCATGGTCTGTCGGGGACCTGGAAGACCCAGTACTTC
CASSHGLSGTWKTQYF
>TRBJ2-2|NA|TRBV27|NA
TGTGCCAGCAGTTTAGAAGGTTTGGCCGGGGAGCTGTTTTTT
CASSLEGLAGELFF
>TRBJ2-5|few|TRBV6-2/TRBV6-3|NA
TGTGCCAGCAGTTACTACCAAGAGACCCAGTACTTC
CASSYYQETQYF
>TRBJ2-5|NA|TRBV12-3/TRBV12-4|NA
TGTGCCAGCAGTTTCAGTATCGGGGCAGCCCAAGAGACCCAGTACTTC
CASSFSIGAAQETQYF
>TRBJ2-5|NA|TRBV20-1|TRBD2
TGCAGTGCTAGATCTCGGCTAGCGGGAAAGTACCAAGAGACCCAGTACTTC
CSARSRLAGKYQETQYF
>TRBJ1-1|NA|TRBV27|NA
TGTGCCAGCAGTGGGTTTTCCTTTACAGGTCAGAACACTGAAGCTTTCTTT
CASSGFSFTGQNTEAFF
>TRBJ2-3|NA|TRBV7-8|TRBD1
TGTGCCAGCAGGAAGGGGGCCGATGATACGCAGTATTTT
CASRKGADDTQYF
>TRBJ2-7|NA|TRBV7-2|NA
TGTGCCAGCAGCTTAGGGCTAGTAGCCGAGCAGTACTTC
CASSLGLVAEQYF
>TRBJ1-2|NA|TRBV6-6|NA
TGTGCCAGCAGTTTATCCTGGGGCTGCACCTTC
CASSLSWGCTF
>TRBJ2-7|NA|TRBV24-1|TRBD1
TGTGCCACCAGTGATCCTCGGGACAGGGACCCCTACGAGCAGTACTTC
CATSDPRDRDPYEQYF
>TRBJ2-7|NA|TRBV9|TRBD2
TGTGCCAGCAGCGTAGGAGCTAGCGGCATCTCCTACGAGCAGTACTTC
CASSVGASGISYEQYF
>TRBJ2-3|NA|TRBV27|NA
TGTGCCAGCAGTTTATGGGACTCCCCTTCGGATACGCAGTATTTT
CASSLWDSPSDTQYF
>TRBJ2-2|few|TRBV6-5|NA
TGTGCCAGCAGTTACGGAACAGAGAACACCGGGGAGCTGTTTTTT
CASSYGTENTGELFF